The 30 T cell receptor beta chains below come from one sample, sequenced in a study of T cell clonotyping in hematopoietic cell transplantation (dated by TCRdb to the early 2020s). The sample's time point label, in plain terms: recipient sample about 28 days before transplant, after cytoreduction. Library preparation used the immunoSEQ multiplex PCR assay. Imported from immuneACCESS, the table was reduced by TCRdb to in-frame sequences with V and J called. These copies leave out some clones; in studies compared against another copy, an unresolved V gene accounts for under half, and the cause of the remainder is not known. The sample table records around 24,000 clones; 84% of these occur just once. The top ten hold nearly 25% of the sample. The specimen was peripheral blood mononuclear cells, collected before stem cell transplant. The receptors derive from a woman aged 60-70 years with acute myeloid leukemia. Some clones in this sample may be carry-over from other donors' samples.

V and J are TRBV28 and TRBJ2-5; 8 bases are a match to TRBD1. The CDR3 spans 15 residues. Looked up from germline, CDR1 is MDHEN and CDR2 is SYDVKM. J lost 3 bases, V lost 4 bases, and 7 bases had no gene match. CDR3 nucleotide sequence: TGTGCCAGCAGTTCTGGGGCAGGGGGCGAAGAGACCCAGTACTTC. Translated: CASSSGAGGEETQYF. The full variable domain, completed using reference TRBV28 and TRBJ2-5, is DVKVTQSSRYLVKRTGEKVFLECVQDMDHENMFWYRQDPGLGLRLIYFSYDVKMKEKGDIPEGYSVSREKKERFSLILESASTNQTSMYLCASSSGAGGEETQYFGPGTRLLVL.

As DNA, the CDR3 is TGTGCCAGCAGTGAGTTGAACGGGAGTGACAATGAGCAGTTCTTC. Amino acids: CASSELNGSDNEQFF. The V gene is TRBV6-1, the J gene TRBJ2-1, with D possibly being TRBD2 (6 bases). The CDR3 loop spans 15 amino acids. CDR1 and CDR2 (germline): MNHNS, SASEGT. V was pared by 3 bases and J by 5 bases, with 14 bases between.

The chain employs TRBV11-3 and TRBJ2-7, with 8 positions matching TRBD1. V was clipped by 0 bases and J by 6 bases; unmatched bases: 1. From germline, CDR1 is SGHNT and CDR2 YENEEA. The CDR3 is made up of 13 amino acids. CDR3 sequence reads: CASSLDRGREQYF. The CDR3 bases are TGTGCCAGCAGCTTAGACAGGGGGCGCGAGCAGTACTTC.

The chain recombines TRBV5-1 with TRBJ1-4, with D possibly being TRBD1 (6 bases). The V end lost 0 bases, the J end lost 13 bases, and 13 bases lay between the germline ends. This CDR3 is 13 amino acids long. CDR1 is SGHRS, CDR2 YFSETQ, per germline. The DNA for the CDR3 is TGCGCCAGCAGCTTGGGACAGGACGTCAGACTGTTTTTT. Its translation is CASSLGQDVRLFF.

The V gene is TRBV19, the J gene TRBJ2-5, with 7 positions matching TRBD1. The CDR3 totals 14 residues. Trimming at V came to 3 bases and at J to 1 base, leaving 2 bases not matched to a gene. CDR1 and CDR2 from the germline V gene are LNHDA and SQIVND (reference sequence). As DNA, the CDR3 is TGTGCCAGTAGTATCGACAGGGCCCAAGAGACCCAGTACTTC. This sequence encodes CASSIDRAQETQYF.

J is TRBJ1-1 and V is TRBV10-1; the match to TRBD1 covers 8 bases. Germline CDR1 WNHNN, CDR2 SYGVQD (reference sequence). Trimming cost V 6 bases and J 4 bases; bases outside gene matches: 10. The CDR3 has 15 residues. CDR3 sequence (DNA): TGCGCCAGCAGCGGACAGGGACCAAAGGTCACTGAAGCTTTCTTT. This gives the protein CASSGQGPKVTEAFF.

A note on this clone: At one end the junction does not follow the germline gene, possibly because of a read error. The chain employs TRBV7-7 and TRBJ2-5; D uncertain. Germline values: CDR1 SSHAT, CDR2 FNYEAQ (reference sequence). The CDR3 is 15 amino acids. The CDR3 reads CASSLVPGPGETQYF. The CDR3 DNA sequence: TGTGCTAGCAGCTTAGTACCAGGACCTGGGGAGACCCAGTACTTC.

CDR3 nucleotides: TGTGCCAGCAGCTCGGAACAGGGAACATTCGGCTATGGCTACACCTTC. This gives the protein CASSSEQGTFGYGYTF. The chain uses TRBV7-2 and TRBJ1-2; D may be TRBD1 (6 bases). This CDR3 spans 16 amino acids. V was pared by 4 bases and J by 4 bases, with 19 bases between. Per germline, CDR1 SGHTA and CDR2 FQGNSA.

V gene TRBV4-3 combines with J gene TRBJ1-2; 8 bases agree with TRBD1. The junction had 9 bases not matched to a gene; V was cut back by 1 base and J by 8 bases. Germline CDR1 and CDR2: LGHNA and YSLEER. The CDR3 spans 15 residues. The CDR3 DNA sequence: TGCGCCAGCAGCCAAGGAATAGGACAGGGAGGGGGCTACACCTTC. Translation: CASSQGIGQGGGYTF.

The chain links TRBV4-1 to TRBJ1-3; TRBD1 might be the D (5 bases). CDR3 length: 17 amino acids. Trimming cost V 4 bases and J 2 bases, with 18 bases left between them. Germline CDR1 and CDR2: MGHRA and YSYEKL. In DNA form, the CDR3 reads TGCGCCAGCAGCCCACATGGCCAGGGCTATACTGGAAACACCATATATTTT. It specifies CASSPHGQGYTGNTIYF.

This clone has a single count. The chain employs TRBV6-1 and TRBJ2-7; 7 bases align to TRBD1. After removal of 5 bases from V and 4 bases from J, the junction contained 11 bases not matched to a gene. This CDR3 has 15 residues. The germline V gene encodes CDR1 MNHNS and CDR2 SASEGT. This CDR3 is CASSSRGQNVYEQYF. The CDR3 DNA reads TGTGCCAGCAGTTCGAGGGGACAGAATGTTTACGAGCAGTACTTC.

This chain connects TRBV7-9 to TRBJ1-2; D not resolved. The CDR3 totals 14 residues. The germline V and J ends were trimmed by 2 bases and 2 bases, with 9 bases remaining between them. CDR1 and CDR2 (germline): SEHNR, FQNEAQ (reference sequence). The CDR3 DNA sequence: TGTGCCAGCAGCTTAATAAGGGTGAACTATGGCTACACCTTC. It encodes CASSLIRVNYGYTF.

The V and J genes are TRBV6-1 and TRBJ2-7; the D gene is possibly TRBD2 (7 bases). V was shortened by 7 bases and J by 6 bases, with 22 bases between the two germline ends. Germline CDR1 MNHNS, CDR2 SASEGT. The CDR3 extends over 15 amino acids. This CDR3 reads CASTKGGGGLSEQYF. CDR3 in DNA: TGTGCCAGCACCAAAGGGGGGGGAGGGCTCTCCGAGCAGTACTTC.

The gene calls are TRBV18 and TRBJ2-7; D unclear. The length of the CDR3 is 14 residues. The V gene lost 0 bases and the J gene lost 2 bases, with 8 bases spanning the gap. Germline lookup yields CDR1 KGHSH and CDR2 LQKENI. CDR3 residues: CASSPPGSPYEQYF. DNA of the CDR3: TGTGCCAGCTCACCACCGGGTTCCCCCTACGAGCAGTACTTC.

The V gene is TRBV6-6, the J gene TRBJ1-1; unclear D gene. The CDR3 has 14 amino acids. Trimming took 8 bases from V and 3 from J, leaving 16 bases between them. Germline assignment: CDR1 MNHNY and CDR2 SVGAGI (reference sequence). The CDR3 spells CASSAFAGYTEAFF. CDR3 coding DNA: TGTGCCAGCTCCGCCTTCGCTGGCTACACTGAAGCTTTCTTT.

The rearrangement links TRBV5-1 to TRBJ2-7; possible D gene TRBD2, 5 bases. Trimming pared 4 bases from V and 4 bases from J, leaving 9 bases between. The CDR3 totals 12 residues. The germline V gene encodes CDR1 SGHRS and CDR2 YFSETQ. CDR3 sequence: CASSGELYEQYF. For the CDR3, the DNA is TGCGCCAGCAGCGGGGAGCTTTACGAGCAGTACTTC.

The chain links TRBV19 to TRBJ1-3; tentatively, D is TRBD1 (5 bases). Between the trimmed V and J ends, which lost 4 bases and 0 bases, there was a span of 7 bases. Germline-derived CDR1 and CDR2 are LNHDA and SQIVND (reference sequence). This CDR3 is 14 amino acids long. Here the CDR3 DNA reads TGTGCCAGTAGTAGCGGGGCCTCTGGAAACACCATATATTTT. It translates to CASSSGASGNTIYF.

The CDR3 sequence: CAISESTGGSGNTIYF. The DNA of the CDR3 is TGTGCCATCAGTGAGTCGACAGGAGGCTCTGGAAACACCATATATTTT. The chain is built from TRBV10-3 and TRBJ1-3; perhaps TRBD1 as D (6 bases). In germline, CDR1 is ENHRY, CDR2 SYGVKD. V was shortened by 0 bases and J by 0 bases, with 9 bases between the two germline ends. This CDR3 region has 16 residues.

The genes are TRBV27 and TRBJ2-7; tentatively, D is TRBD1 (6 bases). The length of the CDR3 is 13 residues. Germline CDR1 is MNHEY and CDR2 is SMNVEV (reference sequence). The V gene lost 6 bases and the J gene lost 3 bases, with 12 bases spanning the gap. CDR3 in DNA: TGTGCCAGCAGCAGGACAGCCTTCTACGAGCAGTACTTC. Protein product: CASSRTAFYEQYF.

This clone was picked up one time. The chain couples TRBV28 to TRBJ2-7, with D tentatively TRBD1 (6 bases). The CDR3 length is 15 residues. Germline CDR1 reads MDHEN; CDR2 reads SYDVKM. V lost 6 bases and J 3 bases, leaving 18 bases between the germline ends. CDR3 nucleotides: TGTGCCAGCAGCTGGGCCGGGACAAGCCGCTACGAGCAGTACTTC. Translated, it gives CASSWAGTSRYEQYF.

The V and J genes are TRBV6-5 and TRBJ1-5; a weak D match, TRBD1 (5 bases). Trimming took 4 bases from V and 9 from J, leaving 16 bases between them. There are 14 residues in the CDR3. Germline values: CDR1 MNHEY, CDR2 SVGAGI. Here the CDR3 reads CASSSQQASPPQHF. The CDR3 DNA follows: TGTGCCAGCAGTTCCCAACAGGCCTCGCCGCCCCAGCATTTT.

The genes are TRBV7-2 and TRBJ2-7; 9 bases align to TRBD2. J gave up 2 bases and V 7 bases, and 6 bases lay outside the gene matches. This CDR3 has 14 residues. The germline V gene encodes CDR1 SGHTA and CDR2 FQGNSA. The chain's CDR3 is CASTLAGSAYEQYF. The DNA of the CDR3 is TGTGCCAGCACCCTAGCGGGGAGCGCCTACGAGCAGTACTTC.

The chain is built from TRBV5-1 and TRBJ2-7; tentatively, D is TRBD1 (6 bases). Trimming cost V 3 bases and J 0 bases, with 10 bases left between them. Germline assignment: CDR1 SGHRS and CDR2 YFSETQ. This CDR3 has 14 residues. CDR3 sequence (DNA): TGCGCCAGCAGCTCTCAGGGGTACTCCTACGAGCAGTACTTC. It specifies CASSSQGYSYEQYF. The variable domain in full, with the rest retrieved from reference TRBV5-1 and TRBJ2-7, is KAGVTQTPRYLIKTRGQQVTLSCSPISGHRSVSWYQQTPGQGLQFLFEYFSETQRNKGNFPGRFSGRQFSNSRSEMNVSTLELGDSALYLCASSSQGYSYEQYFGPGTRLTVT.

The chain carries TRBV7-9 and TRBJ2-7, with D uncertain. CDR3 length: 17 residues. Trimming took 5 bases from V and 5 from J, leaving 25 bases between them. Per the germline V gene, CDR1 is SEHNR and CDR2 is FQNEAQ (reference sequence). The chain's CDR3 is CASSVDRSRLRPDEQYF. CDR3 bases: TGTGCCAGCAGCGTAGATCGGAGCCGGCTACGGCCAGACGAGCAGTACTTC. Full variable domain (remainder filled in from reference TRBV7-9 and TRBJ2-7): DTGVSQNPRHKITKRGQNVTFRCDPISEHNRLYWYRQTLGQGPEFLTYFQNEAQLEKSRLLSDRFSAERPKGSFSTLEIQRTEQGDSAMYLCASSVDRSRLRPDEQYFGPGTRLTVT.

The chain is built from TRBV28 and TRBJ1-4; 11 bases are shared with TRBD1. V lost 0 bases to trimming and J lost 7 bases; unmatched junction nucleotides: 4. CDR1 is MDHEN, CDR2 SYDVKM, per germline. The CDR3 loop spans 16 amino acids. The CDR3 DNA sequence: TGTGCCAGCAGTTTATGGGGACAGGGGGGAGTTGAAAAACTGTTTTTT. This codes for CASSLWGQGGVEKLFF.

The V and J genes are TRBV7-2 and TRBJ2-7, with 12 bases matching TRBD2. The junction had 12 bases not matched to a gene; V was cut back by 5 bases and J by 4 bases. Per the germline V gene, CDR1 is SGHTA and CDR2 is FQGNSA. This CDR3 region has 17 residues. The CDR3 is CASSTTSGGPLAYEQYF. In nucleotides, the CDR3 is TGTGCCAGCAGCACGACTAGCGGGGGCCCCCTGGCTTACGAGCAGTACTTC.

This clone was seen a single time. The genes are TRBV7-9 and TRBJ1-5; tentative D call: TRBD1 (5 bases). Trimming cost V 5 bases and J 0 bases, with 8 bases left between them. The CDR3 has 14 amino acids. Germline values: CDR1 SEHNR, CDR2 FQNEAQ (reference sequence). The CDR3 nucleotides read TGTGCCAGCAGCCGCAGGGATAGCAATCAGCCCCAGCATTTT. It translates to CASSRRDSNQPQHF.

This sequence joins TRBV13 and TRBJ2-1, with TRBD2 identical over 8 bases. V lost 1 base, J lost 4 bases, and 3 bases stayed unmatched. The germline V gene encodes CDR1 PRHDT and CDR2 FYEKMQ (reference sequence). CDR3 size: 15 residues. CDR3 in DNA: TGTGCCAGCAGCTTAGTTGCGGGGGGTTACAATGAGCAGTTCTTC. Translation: CASSLVAGGYNEQFF.

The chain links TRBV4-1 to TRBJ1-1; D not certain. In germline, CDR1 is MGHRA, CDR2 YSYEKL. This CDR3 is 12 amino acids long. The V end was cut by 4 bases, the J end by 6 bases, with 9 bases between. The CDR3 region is CASSPFGAEAFF. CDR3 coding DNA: TGCGCCAGCAGCCCCTTTGGCGCTGAAGCTTTCTTT.

In DNA form, the CDR3 reads TGTGCCAGCTCACACCCCCAAGATACGCAGTATTTT. Residues: CASSHPQDTQYF. V usage is TRBV18 and J usage is TRBJ2-3; no clear D gene. The length of the CDR3 is 12 residues. Germline lookup yields CDR1 KGHSH and CDR2 LQKENI. Deletions cut 4 bases from V and 5 bases from J, with 7 bases between.